The T cell receptor (beta chain) described here comes from a study of CD8 T cells in Susac syndrome. Reverse transcription used roughly 0.5 to 1 ug RNA and random hexamers. With immunoSEQ multiplex PCR, TCR beta CDR3 was amplified across 54 Vbeta and 13 Jbeta. TCRdb reprocessed the immunoSEQ multiplex PCR reads with MiXCR, giving one entry per CDR3 protein. The repertoire includes about 47,000 distinct CDR3 sequences, roughly 92% of them detected once, and about 0.41% sits in the top ten. Trimming shortened V by 0 bases and J by 3 bases, and 7 bases separated the two germline ends. The CDR3 totals 13 residues. Germline CDR1 is SGHDT and CDR2 is YYEEEE. CD8+ and CD4+ T cells from blood underwent TCR beta sequencing.

This receptor was identified in a human donor in good health. The V and J genes are TRBV5-6 and TRBJ2-7; D possibly corresponds to TRBD2 (6 bases). The sequenced sample consisted of CD8+ T cells from PBMCs. For the CDR3, the DNA is TGTGCCAGCAGCTTGGGACTAGACTACGAGCAGTACTTC. Translating gives CASSLGLDYEQYF.